This T cell receptor beta chain was obtained from a study (dated by TCRdb to 2013 to 2016). Looking at the study overall: Whether tumor-infiltrating Tregs in breast cancer are recruited from blood Tregs or converted in situ from other CD4+ T cell subsets was tested.

In this sample, this clonotype turned up many times. It has no known antigen specificity. Nothing much larger sits one base from this clone, and base qualities are not available. Full-length TCR variable regions were amplified by 5' RACE PCR with constant-region reverse primers, followed by semi-nested PCR with Nested Universal Primer A. The ReliaPrep RNA Cell Miniprep System was used to extract total RNA, which was then reverse transcribed into 5'RACE-ready cDNA with the SMARTer RACE 5'/3' Kit. Full-length TCR alpha and beta libraries were barcoded with multiplex adaptors and sequenced on an Illumina MiSeq. In the original analysis: For each of nine subset-tissue groups, sequencing data from the five patients were combined, and the groups were compared by unsupervised clustering of TCR gene usage. The Morisita-Horn index, with shared sequences weighted by their contribution to each repertoire, was used to calculate repertoire similarity. The raw public reads went through TCRdb reprocessing: fastp at Q25, MiXCR clone calling, in-frame beta chains kept. Rows with a matching CDR3 protein are joined into one entry that keeps the most common DNA and genes. These V and J calls are TCRdb output, not the study's own analysis. The sample yields 35,000 to 50,000 distinct CDR3 sequences; under 25% were counted once. Of the sample, under 5% is held by the ten largest clones.

Between the V and J ends, shortened by 9 bases and 5 bases respectively, the junction contains 17 bases. CDR3 length: 13 amino acids, cysteine to phenylalanine. Here the CDR3 DNA is all that survives: 39 bases in frame from base 1. According to the germline V gene, CDR1 reads MDHEN and CDR2 reads SYDVKM. What the study reported, not specific to this receptor: Tumor-infiltrating Treg TCR alpha and beta sequences overlapped most with tumor naive CD4+ T cells, then with blood naive CD4+ T cells. Validation in the larger cohort was restricted to a single TCR beta V-J rearrangement rather than whole repertoires. Tumor memory CD4+ T cell TCR gene usage clustered with blood and lymph node memory CD4+ cells and lymph node naive CD4+ cells.

Cells that were CD4+CD25+CD127-/low were the ones isolated as Tregs. Tregs, naive and memory CD4+ T cells from tumor, blood and ipsilateral draining lymph nodes of five breast cancer patients underwent full-length TCR alpha and beta sequencing. Ficoll density gradient centrifugation was used to isolate mononuclear cells from either lymph nodes or roughly 50 ml of peripheral blood. FACS confirmed that the sorted cell populations were more than 90% pure. This receptor chain uses TRBV28 and TRBJ2-7, with the D gene not confidently named. Sequenced sample: Tregs sorted from blood. This receptor was obtained from a female donor with breast cancer. CDR3 protein: CASRSTPNDEQYF. DNA sequence: TGTGCCAGTCGTTCCACCCCGAACGACGAGCAGTACTTC.